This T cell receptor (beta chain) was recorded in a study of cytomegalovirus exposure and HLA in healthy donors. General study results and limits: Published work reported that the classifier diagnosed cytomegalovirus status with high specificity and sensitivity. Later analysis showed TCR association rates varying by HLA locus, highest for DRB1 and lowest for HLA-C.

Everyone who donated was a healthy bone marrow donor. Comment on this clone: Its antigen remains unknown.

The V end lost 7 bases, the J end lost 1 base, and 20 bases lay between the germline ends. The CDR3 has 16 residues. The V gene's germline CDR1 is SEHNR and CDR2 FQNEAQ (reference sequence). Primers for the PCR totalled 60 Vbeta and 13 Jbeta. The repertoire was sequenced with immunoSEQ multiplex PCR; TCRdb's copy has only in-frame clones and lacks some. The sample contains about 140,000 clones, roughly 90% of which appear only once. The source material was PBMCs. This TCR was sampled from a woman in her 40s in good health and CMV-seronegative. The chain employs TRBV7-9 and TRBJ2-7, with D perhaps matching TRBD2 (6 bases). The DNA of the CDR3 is TGTGCCAGCACCTTCGGCTTAGGGCGGGAATCCTACGAGCAGTACTTC. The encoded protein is CASTFGLGRESYEQYF.